A single sample is the source of the 30 T cell receptor beta chains below, sequenced in a study of cytomegalovirus exposure and HLA in healthy donors. Primers included in the PCR were 60 Vbeta and 13 Jbeta primers. This table comes from immunoSEQ multiplex PCR, and its TCRdb copy is limited to in-frame clones, with some not included. The data contain about 150,000 clones, roughly 84% of them singletons. The sequenced material came from PBMCs. Receptors were obtained from a man in his late teens or twenties in good health and CMV-seronegative.

This rearrangement joins TRBV6-5 to TRBJ1-2; D is undetermined. Germline V gives CDR1 MNHEY, CDR2 SVGAGI. Trimming cost V 6 bases and J 0 bases, with 8 bases left between them. The CDR3 is 13 amino acids. The CDR3 here is CASRSASNYGYTF. The CDR3 region has the DNA TGTGCCAGCAGGAGCGCTTCTAACTATGGCTACACCTTC.

The genes are TRBV28 and TRBJ2-7; 12 positions agree with TRBD1. The CDR3 spans 15 residues. The V gene end was trimmed by 5 bases and the J gene end by 7 bases; junction bases not matched to a gene: 9. Per germline, CDR1 MDHEN and CDR2 SYDVKM. CDR3 DNA sequence: TGTGCCAGCAGTGGCTTGGGACAGGGGGCGGGGGAGCAGTACTTC. Its translation is CASSGLGQGAGEQYF.

The V and J genes are TRBV6-6 and TRBJ2-2; TRBD1 matches 10 bases. The germline V gene has CDR1 MNHNY and CDR2 SVGAGI (reference sequence). Germline trimming cut 5 bases from V and 5 bases from J; bases unmatched to any gene: 2. CDR3 length: 14 residues. Here the CDR3 DNA reads TGTGCCAGCAGTAGGACAGGGGGAACCGGGGAGCTGTTTTTT. Translation: CASSRTGGTGELFF.

V gene TRBV30 combines with J gene TRBJ1-1, with D possibly TRBD1 on 6 matching bases. Germline-derived CDR1 and CDR2 are GTSNPN and SVGIG (reference sequence). V was cut by 0 bases and J by 2 bases, with 10 bases left in between. The CDR3 length is 14 residues. CDR3 in amino acids: CAWSVARGNTEAFF. DNA of the CDR3: TGTGCCTGGAGTGTGGCCAGGGGAAACACTGAAGCTTTCTTT.

The chain couples TRBV27 to TRBJ2-1, with unresolved D. The CDR3 is 15 residues long. V lost 3 bases to trimming and J lost 0 bases, with 9 bases between them. Germline loops: CDR1 MNHEY, CDR2 SMNVEV (reference sequence). For the CDR3, the DNA is TGTGCCAGCAGTTTTTCTACGAGCTCCTACAATGAGCAGTTCTTC. Translated: CASSFSTSSYNEQFF.

V and J are TRBV19 and TRBJ1-5; no firm D call. V was shortened by 1 base and J by 5 bases, with 9 bases between the two germline ends. CDR1 and CDR2 from the germline V gene are LNHDA and SQIVND (reference sequence). This CDR3 spans 14 amino acids. For the CDR3, the DNA is TGTGCCAGTAGTATAGCCAGGCTCGATCAGCCCCAGCATTTT. Its translation: CASSIARLDQPQHF.

The chain couples TRBV6-5 to TRBJ1-5; 8 positions agree with TRBD1. With V trimmed by 5 bases and J by 5 bases, 8 bases remained unmatched. Germline assignment: CDR1 MNHEY and CDR2 SVGAGI. This CDR3 comprises 15 residues. The CDR3 spells CASSPRQGFDQPQHF. DNA of the CDR3: TGTGCCAGCAGTCCCCGACAGGGGTTCGATCAGCCCCAGCATTTT.

The chain employs TRBV4-3 and TRBJ1-1, with a weak D call TRBD1 (6 bases). From germline, CDR1 is LGHNA and CDR2 YSLEER. Trimming pared 0 bases from V and 9 bases from J, leaving 11 bases between. The CDR3 is 13 amino acids. The CDR3 bases are TGCGCCAGCAGCCAAGACCAGGGGCTGAAAGCTTTCTTT. As protein: CASSQDQGLKAFF.

The V and J genes are TRBV29-1 and TRBJ1-2; D is uncertain. CDR1 and CDR2 from the germline V gene are SQVTM and ANQGSEA. Trimming cost V 5 bases and J 4 bases, with 8 bases left between them. The CDR3 contains 11 residues. CDR3 coding DNA: TGCAGCGTTCGAGGGTTCTATGGCTACACCTTC. Translated, it gives CSVRGFYGYTF.

The chain employs TRBV5-1 and TRBJ2-5, with 9 bases matching TRBD2. After removal of 4 bases from V and 1 base from J, the junction contained 5 bases not matched to a gene. Per germline, CDR1 SGHRS and CDR2 YFSETQ. This CDR3 has 15 amino acids. In DNA, the CDR3 is TGCGCCAGCAGCGCGTTAGCGGGGGCCCAAGAGACCCAGTACTTC. This gives the protein CASSALAGAQETQYF.

J is TRBJ2-5 and V is TRBV6-1, with a tentative D call TRBD1 (6 bases). Germline V CDR1 and CDR2: MNHNS, SASEGT. V was trimmed by 7 bases and J by 2 bases, leaving 17 bases between them. The CDR3 is made up of 15 amino acids. The DNA for the CDR3 is TGTGCCAGCACCCAGCGGTGGACAGCACAAGAGACCCAGTACTTC. It specifies CASTQRWTAQETQYF.

Turning to this clone: A read error may account for a junction end that differs from germline. V and J are TRBV7-9 and TRBJ2-6, with D tentatively TRBD2 (5 bases). The CDR3 runs 15 residues. The germline V gene has CDR1 SEHNR and CDR2 FQNEAQ (reference sequence). The CDR3: CSSSLSGAGANVLTF. The CDR3 bases are TGTTCCAGCAGCTTATCCGGGGCTGGGGCCAACGTCCTGACTTTC.

This rearrangement joins TRBV11-2 to TRBJ2-7, with 10 bases that match TRBD2. V gave up 5 bases and J gave up 4 bases; unmatched junction bases: 11. The germline CDR1 and CDR2 sequences are SGHAT and FQNNGV. This CDR3 is 16 amino acids long. The CDR3, as DNA: TGTGCCAGCAGCGGGCTAGCGGGAGATTATTGGTACGAGCAGTACTTC. It yields the protein CASSGLAGDYWYEQYF.

The chain couples TRBV7-6 to TRBJ1-6; possible D gene TRBD1, 5 bases. The CDR3 consists of 16 residues. CDR1 and CDR2 from the germline V gene are SGHVS and FNYEAQ. With 3 bases removed from V and 0 bases from J, the gap between germline ends came to 9 bases. The DNA for the CDR3 is TGTGCCAGCAGCTTGACAGAGAGCTCCTATAATTCACCCCTCCACTTT. Translating gives CASSLTESSYNSPLHF.

This chain links TRBV28 with TRBJ2-3, with 9 bases that match TRBD2. The junction had 7 bases not matched to a gene; V was cut back by 5 bases and J by 4 bases. The CDR3 sequence is 15 residues long. Per the germline V gene, CDR1 is MDHEN and CDR2 is SYDVKM. The CDR3 loop is CASSAGTSRADTQYF. As DNA, the CDR3 is TGTGCCAGCAGTGCTGGGACTAGCAGGGCAGATACGCAGTATTTT.

Comment on this clone: At one end, the junction sequence differs from germline, possibly due to a read error. The V and J genes are TRBV10-3 and TRBJ1-1, with 7 positions matching TRBD1. This CDR3 spans 11 amino acids. Germline V gives CDR1 ENHRY, CDR2 SYGVKD. The CDR3 DNA follows: TGCGCGGGACAGATGAACACTGAAGCTTTCTTT. It is translated as CAGQMNTEAFF.

The V call is TRBV25-1, the J call TRBJ1-1, with 7 bases that match TRBD1. CDR1 and CDR2 from the germline V gene are MGHDK and SYGVNS. V lost 2 bases and J lost 2; bases outside the gene matches: 5. The CDR3 is 15 amino acids. DNA for the CDR3: TGTGCCAGCAGTGAACCAGGGGACAGCAACACTGAAGCTTTCTTT. It encodes CASSEPGDSNTEAFF.

V gene TRBV27 combines with J gene TRBJ2-7; 14 bases are shared with TRBD2. The junction had 7 bases not matched to a gene; V was cut back by 4 bases and J by 5 bases. CDR3 length equals 16 residues. From germline, CDR1 is MNHEY and CDR2 SMNVEV (reference sequence). The CDR3 DNA reads as TGTGCCAGCAGTTCTGGGACTAGCGGGAGTCTCAACGAGCAGTACTTC. Amino acids: CASSSGTSGSLNEQYF.

V usage is TRBV28 and J usage is TRBJ2-7; D is unresolved. Trimming shortened V by 5 bases and J by 10 bases, and 12 bases separated the two germline ends. Germline assignment: CDR1 MDHEN and CDR2 SYDVKM. The CDR3 runs to 11 residues. CDR3 coding DNA: TGTGCCAGCAGTCCGTTAGAGATTCAGTACTTC. As protein: CASSPLEIQYF.

The chain has TRBV9 and TRBJ2-6, with D maybe TRBD2 (6 bases). Germline V gene data show CDR1 as SGDLS and CDR2 as YYNGEE. V lost 0 bases to trimming and J lost 2 bases, with 18 bases between them. The CDR3 loop spans 19 amino acids. The CDR3 region is CASSVAPFGGIAGANVLTF. CDR3 bases: TGTGCCAGCAGCGTAGCGCCTTTTGGGGGGATCGCTGGGGCCAACGTCCTGACTTTC.

The chain combines TRBV7-9 with TRBJ2-2; TRBD1 is a possible D gene (6 bases). The CDR3 has 15 residues. Trimming left V 2 bases short and J 0 bases short, with 7 bases between. Looked up from germline, CDR1 is SEHNR and CDR2 is FQNEAQ (reference sequence). The CDR3 sequence is CASSLYRANTGELFF. CDR3 nucleotide sequence: TGTGCCAGCAGCTTATACAGGGCGAACACCGGGGAGCTGTTTTTT. Full variable domain (remainder filled in from reference TRBV7-9 and TRBJ2-2): DTGVSQNPRHKITKRGQNVTFRCDPISEHNRLYWYRQTLGQGPEFLTYFQNEAQLEKSRLLSDRFSAERPKGSFSTLEIQRTEQGDSAMYLCASSLYRANTGELFFGEGSRLTVL.

The rearrangement joins TRBV9 to TRBJ2-7, with D possibly matching TRBD2 (6 bases). Deletions cut 3 bases from V and 3 bases from J, with 19 bases between. The CDR3 is made up of 16 amino acids. Germline assignment: CDR1 SGDLS and CDR2 YYNGEE. CDR3 protein: CASSGGEGSGRYEQYF. As DNA, the CDR3 is TGTGCCAGCAGCGGCGGCGAGGGTAGCGGACGCTACGAGCAGTACTTC.

The chain couples TRBV9 to TRBJ1-6; no clear D gene. This CDR3 spans 15 amino acids. V dropped 0 bases and J dropped 4 bases, with 8 bases sitting between them. The germline gives CDR1 SGDLS, CDR2 YYNGEE. This CDR3 reads CASSVDVGYNSPLHF. The CDR3 DNA follows: TGTGCCAGCAGCGTAGACGTCGGTTATAATTCACCCCTCCACTTT.

Remarks on this clone: One end of the junction fails to match germline, which may point to a read error. This chain joins TRBV6-6 and TRBJ1-5, with a tentative D call TRBD1 (5 bases). Looked up from germline, CDR1 is MNHNY and CDR2 is SVGAGI (reference sequence). The CDR3 has 16 residues. CDR3 coding DNA: TGTGCCAGCAGCTACTCGGGGCCGGGGGGCAATCAGCCCCAGCATTTT. Translation: CASSYSGPGGNQPQHF.

The chain is built from TRBV19 and TRBJ2-3; the D gene is possibly TRBD1 (5 bases). The germline gives CDR1 LNHDA, CDR2 SQIVND (reference sequence). Trimming removed 1 base from V and 0 bases from J, with 5 bases in between. The CDR3 runs 14 residues. The CDR3 sequence: CASSIGGSTDTQYF. CDR3 DNA: TGTGCCAGTAGTATAGGGGGCAGCACAGATACGCAGTATTTT.

The rearrangement links TRBV10-3 to TRBJ2-7, with 8 bases aligning to TRBD1. Germline values: CDR1 ENHRY, CDR2 SYGVKD. V lost 2 bases, J lost 5 bases, and 8 bases stayed unmatched. The CDR3 extends over 15 amino acids. The DNA of the CDR3 is TGTGCCATCAGTGAGAGGGGACAGGAGGGAGACGAGCAGTACTTC. It encodes CAISERGQEGDEQYF.

The chain carries TRBV10-2 and TRBJ2-7, with a tentative D call TRBD2 (6 bases). Trimming took off 6 bases at V and 7 bases at J, with 28 bases between the two ends. The CDR3 is made up of 17 amino acids. From germline, CDR1 is WSHSY and CDR2 SAAADI. The CDR3 loop is CASSALPGTPEALEQYF. The CDR3 region has the DNA TGCGCCAGCAGCGCTCTCCCCGGGACTCCTGAGGCTTTGGAGCAGTACTTC.

Only one count was recorded for this clone. The chain uses TRBV7-3 and TRBJ2-7; D call uncertain. In germline, CDR1 is SGHTA, CDR2 FQGTGA. The CDR3 runs to 13 residues. Trimming removed 1 base at V and 7 bases at J, with 11 bases between. The CDR3 DNA reads TGTGCCAGCAGCTTAATTGGCAGTTCTGAGCAGTACTTC. Translating gives CASSLIGSSEQYF. The complete variable domain, with remaining parts taken from reference TRBV7-3 and TRBJ2-7, reads GAGVSQTPSNKVTEKGKYVELRCDPISGHTALYWYRQSLGQGPEFLIYFQGTGAADDSGLPNDRFFAVRPEGSVSTLKIQRTERGDSAVYLCASSLIGSSEQYFGPGTRLTVT.

The CDR3 DNA sequence: TGTGCCAGCAGTTACTCGCGGGGGGGCCCCTACGAGCAGTACTTC. It yields the protein CASSYSRGGPYEQYF. V is TRBV6-5 and J is TRBJ2-7, with TRBD2 matching over 9 bases. This CDR3 is 15 amino acids long. CDR1 MNHEY and CDR2 SVGAGI come from the germline V gene. V gave up 0 bases and J gave up 2 bases; unmatched junction bases: 2.

V usage is TRBV28 and J usage is TRBJ1-2; 7 positions match TRBD1. CDR3 size: 14 residues. Germline V gene data show CDR1 as MDHEN and CDR2 as SYDVKM. Trimming took 4 bases from V and 3 from J; bases not matched to a gene: 5. The CDR3 sequence: CASSSGGMDYGYTF. In nucleotides, the CDR3 is TGTGCCAGCAGTTCAGGGGGGATGGACTATGGCTACACCTTC.